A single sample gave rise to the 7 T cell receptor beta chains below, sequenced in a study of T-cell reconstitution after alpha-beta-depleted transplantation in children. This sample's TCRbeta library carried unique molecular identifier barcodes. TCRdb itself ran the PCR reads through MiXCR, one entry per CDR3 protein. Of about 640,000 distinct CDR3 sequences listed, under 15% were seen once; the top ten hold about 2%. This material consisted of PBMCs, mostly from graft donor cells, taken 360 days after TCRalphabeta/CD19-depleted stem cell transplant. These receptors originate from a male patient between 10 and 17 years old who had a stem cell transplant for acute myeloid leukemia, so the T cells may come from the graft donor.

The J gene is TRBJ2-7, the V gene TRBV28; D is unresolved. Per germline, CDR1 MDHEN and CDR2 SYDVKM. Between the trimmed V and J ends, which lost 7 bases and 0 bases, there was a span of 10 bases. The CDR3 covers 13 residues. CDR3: CASNPTSSYEQYF. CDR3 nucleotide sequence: TGTGCCAGCAATCCGACGAGCTCCTACGAGCAGTACTTC.

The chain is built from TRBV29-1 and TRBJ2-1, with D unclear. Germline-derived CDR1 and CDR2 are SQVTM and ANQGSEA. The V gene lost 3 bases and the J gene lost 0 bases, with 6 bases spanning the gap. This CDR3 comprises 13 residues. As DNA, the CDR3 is TGCAGCGTTGACCACGGCTCCTACAATGAGCAGTTCTTC. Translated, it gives CSVDHGSYNEQFF.

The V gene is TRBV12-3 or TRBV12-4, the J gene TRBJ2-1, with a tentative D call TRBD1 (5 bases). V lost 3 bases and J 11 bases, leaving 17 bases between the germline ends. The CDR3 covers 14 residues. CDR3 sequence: CASSLEQVARKQFF. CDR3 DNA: TGTGCCAGCAGTTTGGAACAGGTGGCAAGGAAGCAGTTCTTC.

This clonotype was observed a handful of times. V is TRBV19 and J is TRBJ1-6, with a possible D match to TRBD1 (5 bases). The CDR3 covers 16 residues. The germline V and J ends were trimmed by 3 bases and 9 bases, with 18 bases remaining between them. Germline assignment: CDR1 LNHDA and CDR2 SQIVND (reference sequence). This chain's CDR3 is CASSIRGGIDTSPLHF. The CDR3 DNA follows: TGTGCCAGTAGTATCCGCGGGGGAATCGATACTTCACCCCTCCACTTT.

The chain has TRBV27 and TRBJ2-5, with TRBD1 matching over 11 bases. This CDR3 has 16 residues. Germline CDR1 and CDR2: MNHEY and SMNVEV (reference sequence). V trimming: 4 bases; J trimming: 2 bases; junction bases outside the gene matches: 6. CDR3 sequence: CASSSTDRGRQETQYF. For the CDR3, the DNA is TGTGCCAGCAGTTCAACGGACAGGGGGCGACAAGAGACCCAGTACTTC.

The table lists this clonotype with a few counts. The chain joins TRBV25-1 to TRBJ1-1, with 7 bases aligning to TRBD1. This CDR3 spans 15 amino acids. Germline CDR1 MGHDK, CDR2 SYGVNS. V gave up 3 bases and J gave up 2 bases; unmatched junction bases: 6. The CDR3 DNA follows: TGTGCCAGCAGTGAGACGAAGGGGGCAAACACTGAAGCTTTCTTT. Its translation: CASSETKGANTEAFF. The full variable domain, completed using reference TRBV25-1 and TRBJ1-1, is EADIYQTPRYLVIGTGKKITLECSQTMGHDKMYWYQQDPGMELHLIHYSYGVNSTEKGDLSSESTVSRIRTEHFPLTLESARPSHTSQYLCASSETKGANTEAFFGQGTRLTVV.

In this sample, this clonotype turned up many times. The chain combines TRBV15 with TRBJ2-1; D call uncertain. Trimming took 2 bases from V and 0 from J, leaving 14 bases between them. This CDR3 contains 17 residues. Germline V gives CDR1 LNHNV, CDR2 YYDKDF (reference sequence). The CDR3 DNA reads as TGTGCCACCAGCAGATCGTCGCTAGAGCGCTCCTACAATGAGCAGTTCTTC. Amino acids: CATSRSSLERSYNEQFF.